This T cell receptor (beta chain) was retrieved from a study of cytotoxic CD8 clonotypes in ibrutinib-treated CLL. Findings and caveats of the study: In comparison with age-matched healthy donors, baseline clonality was higher and tracked circulating CD8+ T-cell counts. Under therapy, public clonotypes either contracted or stayed stable, and they were uncommon.

As concerns this clone: Its target is not known.

The CDR3 is 15 residues long. Germline V lookup: CDR1 MNHNS, CDR2 SASEGT. V was trimmed by 6 bases and J by 2 bases, leaving 14 bases between them. The repertoire was sequenced with immunoSEQ multiplex PCR; TCRdb's copy has only in-frame clones and lacks some. This table has about 160,000 clones, roughly four fifths appearing once. The specimen comprised PBMCs, sampled after 12 months of ibrutinib treatment. The genes are TRBV6-1 and TRBJ1-5, with D perhaps matching TRBD1 (6 bases). The receptor's source is a human donor with chronic lymphocytic leukemia. The CDR3 DNA reads TGTGCCAGCAGCAAGAACAGGGATGGCAATCAGCCCCAGCATTTT. As protein: CASSKNRDGNQPQHF.